Each of the 32 T cell receptor beta chains below was sequenced from the same sample in a study of T cells expressing NK-cell markers. Using the 5' RACE reads, TCRdb records one entry per CDR3 protein without DNA. The specimen's table records about 450,000 distinct CDR3 sequences. The sample comprised blood T cells: a sorted CD56 or NKG2C T cell subset, CD4+ or CD8+ T cells, or bulk PBMC T cells (not recorded which). These receptors all come from a woman between 18 and 70 years old in good health.

The gene calls are TRBV11-3 and TRBJ2-1; TCRdb's D gene call, TRBD2, goes unchecked for lack of DNA. CDR3 length: 15 residues. The germline V gene encodes CDR1 SGHNT and CDR2 YENEEA. The CDR3 region is CASSSSDFYYNEQFF. The variable domain in full, with the rest retrieved from reference TRBV11-3 and TRBJ2-1, is EAGVVQSPRYKIIEKKQPVAFWCNPISGHNTLYWYLQNLGQGPELLIRYENEEAVDDSQLPKDRFSAERLKGVDSTLKIQPAELGDSAVYLCASSSSDFYYNEQFFGPGTRLTVL.

The chain employs TRBV7-9 and TRBJ1-3; TCRdb reports TRBD1, a call that lacks DNA to check it against. The CDR3 extends over 17 amino acids. Looked up from germline, CDR1 is SEHNR and CDR2 is FQNEAQ (reference sequence). CDR3 in amino acids: CASGDRYGHSSGNTIYF.

The V gene is TRBV6-2 or TRBV6-3, the J gene TRBJ2-1; the TRBD1 assignment by TCRdb is unverifiable without DNA. CDR1 and CDR2 (germline): MNHEY, SVGEGT. This CDR3 spans 16 amino acids. The chain's CDR3 is CASSYRGDLSYNEQFF.

The chain employs TRBV12-3 or TRBV12-4 and TRBJ2-3. CDR3 length equals 14 residues. The CDR3 loop reads CASSFSVSTDTQYF.

The J gene is TRBJ2-1, the V gene TRBV9. CDR1 SGDLS and CDR2 YYNGEE come from the germline V gene. This CDR3 region has 15 residues. This CDR3 is CASSRSGSSYNEQFF.

V usage is TRBV6-6 and J usage is TRBJ1-2. There are 13 residues in the CDR3. CDR1 and CDR2 (germline): MNHNY, SVGAGI (reference sequence). This CDR3 reads CASSHPIGVGYTF.

The V and J genes are TRBV5-1 and TRBJ2-3. Germline V gene data show CDR1 as SGHRS and CDR2 as YFSETQ. The CDR3 runs to 14 residues. CDR3 sequence reads: CASSLEWSTDTQYF.

The rearrangement joins TRBV5-6 to TRBJ2-3. Germline V lookup: CDR1 SGHDT, CDR2 YYEEEE. This CDR3 comprises 13 residues. CDR3 region: CASSLAARHTQYF.

The chain employs TRBV5-1 and TRBJ1-6. The CDR3 spans 13 residues. Germline CDR1 and CDR2: SGHRS and YFSETQ. CDR3: CASSSEGNSPLHF. Combining the CDR3 with reference TRBV5-1 and TRBJ1-6 gives the whole variable domain KAGVTQTPRYLIKTRGQQVTLSCSPISGHRSVSWYQQTPGQGLQFLFEYFSETQRNKGNFPGRFSGRQFSNSRSEMNVSTLELGDSALYLCASSSEGNSPLHFGNGTRLTVT.

The rearrangement links TRBV4-3 to TRBJ2-1; the TCRdb call, TRBD2, lacks DNA for checking. This CDR3 has 15 amino acids. The V gene's germline CDR1 is LGHNA and CDR2 YSLEER. The CDR3 loop reads CASSQQLAVYNEQFF.

The rearrangement links TRBV7-2 to TRBJ1-6. Germline V gene data show CDR1 as SGHTA and CDR2 as FQGNSA. This CDR3 has 15 residues. The CDR3 loop is CACSLVRATYSPLHF.

The V gene is TRBV6-5, the J gene TRBJ1-4. Germline lookup yields CDR1 MNHEY and CDR2 SVGAGI. CDR3 length: 12 amino acids. This chain's CDR3 is CASRDLNEKLFF.

The rearrangement uses TRBV9 and TRBJ2-3; TCRdb picks TRBD1, but there is no DNA to check that call. CDR1 is SGDLS, CDR2 YYNGEE, per germline. The CDR3 consists of 16 residues. CDR3: CASSVDVLDATDTQYF.

The chain joins TRBV28 to TRBJ1-1; TCRdb's D call of TRBD1 is untestable without DNA. The V gene's germline CDR1 is MDHEN and CDR2 SYDVKM. The CDR3 extends over 13 amino acids. CDR3 sequence: CASGLPGNTEAFF.

This chain's CDR3 is CASSKQVGPYNEQFF. The chain couples TRBV7-2 to TRBJ2-1. CDR3 length: 15 amino acids. The germline gives CDR1 SGHTA, CDR2 FQGNSA. The full variable domain, in which reference TRBV7-2 and TRBJ2-1 provide the parts outside the CDR3, is GAGVSQSPSNKVTEKGKDVELRCDPISGHTALYWYRQSLGQGLEFLIYFQGNSAPDKSGLPSDRFSAERTGGSVSTLTIQRTQQEDSAVYLCASSKQVGPYNEQFFGPGTRLTVL.

The chain carries TRBV7-2 and TRBJ1-2. This CDR3 has 17 amino acids. Germline loops: CDR1 SGHTA, CDR2 FQGNSA. The CDR3 region is CASSLAQSKRSNYGYTF.

The CDR3 reads CSAWDRAKNIQYF. The gene calls are TRBV20-1 and TRBJ2-4; TCRdb gives TRBD1 as the D gene, but with no DNA this cannot be confirmed. CDR1 and CDR2 from the germline V gene are DFQATT and SNEGSKA (reference sequence). This CDR3 region has 13 residues.

The V and J genes are TRBV29-1 and TRBJ2-7. Germline V gene data show CDR1 as SQVTM and CDR2 as ANQGSEA. CDR3 size: 11 residues. CDR3 amino acids: CSVEVGYEQYF.

The V and J genes are TRBV11-2 and TRBJ2-2; TCRdb's D gene call, TRBD2, goes unchecked for lack of DNA. The germline gives CDR1 SGHAT, CDR2 FQNNGV. This CDR3 spans 17 amino acids. The CDR3 reads CASSPARGRALLGELFF.

The chain combines TRBV12-3 or TRBV12-4 with TRBJ2-1. The CDR3 length is 15 residues. CDR3 loop: CASSPKLGPNNEQFF.

CDR3 region: CASSQEDSGGPQETQYF. The V and J genes are TRBV4-1 and TRBJ2-5; TCRdb's D call of TRBD2 is untestable without DNA. The CDR3 loop spans 17 amino acids. Germline CDR1 MGHRA, CDR2 YSYEKL.

The chain has TRBV29-1 and TRBJ2-5. The CDR3 loop spans 11 amino acids. The germline V gene has CDR1 SQVTM and CDR2 ANQGSEA. CDR3 amino acids: CSPIWRETQYF.

This chain uses TRBV29-1 with TRBJ1-1; as DNA is missing, the TRBD1 call by TCRdb cannot be tested. The CDR3 covers 12 residues. Germline V gene sequence: CDR1 SQVTM, CDR2 ANQGSEA. CDR3 region: CSSGRVNTEAFF.

J is TRBJ2-7 and V is TRBV12-3 or TRBV12-4; absent DNA, TCRdb's TRBD1 call cannot be checked. This CDR3 contains 13 residues. The CDR3 here is CASSWDSKYEQYF.

The chain links TRBV2 to TRBJ1-3; TCRdb selects TRBD1, and the lack of DNA leaves this call unchecked. The CDR3 has 16 amino acids. Germline V gene lookup returns CDR1 SNHLY and CDR2 FYNNEI. CDR3: CASSEKRQGPGNTIYF.

The chain recombines TRBV11-2 with TRBJ2-5; with no DNA, the TCRdb D assignment of TRBD1 cannot be verified. Per the germline V gene, CDR1 is SGHAT and CDR2 is FQNNGV. This CDR3 spans 14 amino acids. The CDR3 here is CASTPRQDQETQYF. The variable domain in full, with the rest retrieved from reference TRBV11-2 and TRBJ2-5, is EAGVAQSPRYKIIEKRQSVAFWCNPISGHATLYWYQQILGQGPKLLIQFQNNGVVDDSQLPKDRFSAERLKGVDSTLKIQPAKLEDSAVYLCASTPRQDQETQYFGPGTRLLVL.

This sequence joins TRBV5-1 and TRBJ2-1. The CDR3 is 15 residues long. Germline V gene sequence: CDR1 SGHRS, CDR2 YFSETQ. The CDR3 here is CASSRAQLSYNEQFF.

The chain is built from TRBV24-1 and TRBJ2-1; TCRdb's assignment of TRBD1 cannot be checked, as there is no DNA. This CDR3 contains 13 residues. Looked up from germline, CDR1 is KGHDR and CDR2 is SFDVKD. The chain's CDR3 is CATSRPGSIEQFF.

The CDR3 loop reads CATSDFRVINEQFF. The chain combines TRBV24-1 with TRBJ2-1. This CDR3 has 14 residues. Germline CDR1 and CDR2: KGHDR and SFDVKD.

The rearrangement links TRBV11-2 to TRBJ1-3. Germline lookup yields CDR1 SGHAT and CDR2 FQNNGV. This CDR3 has 14 amino acids. The CDR3 region is CASWGFGVGNTIYF.

The J gene is TRBJ2-7, the V gene TRBV9; TCRdb gives TRBD1 as the D gene, but with no DNA this cannot be confirmed. Germline V gene sequence: CDR1 SGDLS, CDR2 YYNGEE. The CDR3 covers 16 residues. The CDR3 loop reads CASSEGAAPGPNEQYF.

The gene calls are TRBV10-3 and TRBJ1-2. CDR3 length equals 13 residues. Germline values: CDR1 ENHRY, CDR2 SYGVKD. CDR3 in amino acids: CASHPPGSYGYTF.